This T cell receptor beta chain derives from a study of T cell responses to AZD1222 COVID-19 vaccine. Profiling relied on immunoSEQ multiplex PCR, and the TCRdb table lists in-frame clones only, not all of them. Of roughly 170,000 clones listed, approximately 94% are singletons. The sample was peripheral blood, taken 28 days after the second AZD1222 dose. The TCR was taken from an adult who received the AZD1222 COVID-19 vaccine.

The CDR3: CASSGGQRPYEQYF. The CDR3 DNA follows: TGTGCCAGCAGTGGAGGACAGCGACCCTACGAGCAGTACTTC. The chain has TRBV2 and TRBJ2-7, with a weak D call TRBD1 (6 bases). The CDR3 is made up of 14 amino acids. Trimming cost V 4 bases and J 2 bases, with 12 bases left between them. Germline V gene sequence: CDR1 SNHLY, CDR2 FYNNEI.